This is a list of T cell receptor beta chains from one sample in a study of blood T cell repertoires in COVID-19. Clones were read by immunoSEQ multiplex PCR, and TCRdb kept only the in-frame ones, dropping some. There are tens of thousands of clones in the sample; 82% occur only once, and about 3.8% lies in the top ten. The sample comprised peripheral blood. The receptors here all came from an older woman with acute or convalescent COVID-19. Both conserved end residues are part of each CDR3. The order of the fields is V gene, D gene, clone size, J gene, CDR3 protein, CDR3 DNA. D genes are given only for firm matches. A clone size is listed for some rows: how often the clone was seen (once, few, many), or a class if it is expanded.

V gene: TRBV6-5; D gene: .; clone size: .; J gene: TRBJ1-1; CDR3 protein: CASSRLGGLTEAFF; CDR3 DNA: TGTGCCAGCAGCCGATTGGGCGGGCTCACTGAAGCTTTCTTT
V gene: TRBV14; D gene: TRBD1; clone size: .; J gene: TRBJ1-2; CDR3 protein: CASSQDRTGTLGGYTF; CDR3 DNA: TGTGCCAGCAGCCAAGATCGGACAGGGACCTTGGGTGGCTACACCTTC
V gene: TRBV28; D gene: TRBD2; clone size: .; J gene: TRBJ2-4; CDR3 protein: CASSSPPEAGGPIGDIQYF; CDR3 DNA: TGTGCCAGCAGTTCCCCCCCGGAAGCGGGAGGGCCGATTGGTGACATTCAGTACTTC
V gene: TRBV7-6; D gene: TRBD1; clone size: .; J gene: TRBJ2-7; CDR3 protein: CASSLADRGGTYEQYF; CDR3 DNA: TGTGCCAGCAGCTTAGCGGACAGGGGGGGAACCTACGAGCAGTACTTC
V gene: TRBV7-9; D gene: TRBD2; clone size: .; J gene: TRBJ2-1; CDR3 protein: CASSSRGTGGTSSYNEQFF; CDR3 DNA: TGTGCCAGCAGCTCCCGTGGGACGGGAGGAACTAGCTCCTACAATGAGCAGTTCTTC
V gene: TRBV5-1; D gene: .; clone size: .; J gene: TRBJ1-1; CDR3 protein: CASSLGQANTEAFF; CDR3 DNA: TGCGCCAGCAGCTTGGGACAGGCGAACACTGAAGCTTTCTTT
V gene: TRBV30; D gene: .; clone size: .; J gene: TRBJ1-2; CDR3 protein: CAWSVDPTGTKLNYGYTF; CDR3 DNA: TGTGCCTGGAGTGTTGACCCGACCGGGACAAAACTTAACTATGGCTACACCTTC
V gene: TRBV29-1; D gene: TRBD1; clone size: .; J gene: TRBJ1-1; CDR3 protein: CSVVPGQGTEAFF; CDR3 DNA: TGCAGCGTTGTCCCGGGACAGGGCACTGAAGCTTTCTTT
V gene: TRBV7-2; D gene: TRBD2; clone size: few; J gene: TRBJ2-1; CDR3 protein: CASAFGGGLLNEQFF; CDR3 DNA: TGTGCCAGCGCCTTCGGCGGGGGGCTTTTGAATGAGCAGTTCTTC
V gene: TRBV5-1; D gene: .; clone size: .; J gene: TRBJ2-2; CDR3 protein: CASSLESSPRTGELFF; CDR3 DNA: TGCGCCAGCAGCTTGGAGTCATCCCCTAGGACCGGGGAGCTGTTTTTT
V gene: TRBV28; D gene: TRBD2; clone size: .; J gene: TRBJ2-5; CDR3 protein: CASSSTGLAIETQYF; CDR3 DNA: TGTGCCAGCAGTTCCACAGGACTAGCGATAGAGACCCAGTACTTC
V gene: TRBV15; D gene: .; clone size: .; J gene: TRBJ1-5; CDR3 protein: CATSRGAGQWQPQHF; CDR3 DNA: TGTGCCACCAGCAGAGGGGCAGGGCAATGGCAGCCCCAGCATTTT
V gene: TRBV3-1/TRBV3-2; D gene: .; clone size: .; J gene: TRBJ1-2; CDR3 protein: CASSQESGGNYGYTF; CDR3 DNA: TGTGCCAGCAGCCAAGAGTCCGGGGGAAACTATGGCTACACCTTC
V gene: TRBV4-2; D gene: .; clone size: few; J gene: TRBJ2-1; CDR3 protein: CASSQGLGGAGYNEQFF; CDR3 DNA: TGTGCCAGCAGCCAAGGATTAGGGGGGGCCGGATACAATGAGCAGTTCTTC
V gene: TRBV5-4; D gene: TRBD2; clone size: .; J gene: TRBJ2-5; CDR3 protein: CASSLDPGTSFHKTQYF; CDR3 DNA: TGTGCCAGCAGCTTGGACCCCGGGACTAGTTTTCATAAGACCCAGTACTTC
V gene: TRBV6-5; D gene: .; clone size: .; J gene: TRBJ2-3; CDR3 protein: CASSYARDTQYF; CDR3 DNA: TGTGCCAGCAGTTATGCTAGAGATACGCAGTATTTT
V gene: TRBV2; D gene: TRBD1; clone size: .; J gene: TRBJ2-7; CDR3 protein: CASTRQGSQYF; CDR3 DNA: TGTGCCAGCACAAGACAGGGGTCGCAGTACTTC
V gene: TRBV7-2; D gene: TRBD1; clone size: .; J gene: TRBJ1-6; CDR3 protein: CASSFTGTGLGSPLHF; CDR3 DNA: TGTGCCAGCAGCTTTACCGGGACAGGGCTCGGTTCACCCCTCCACTTT
V gene: TRBV2; D gene: TRBD2; clone size: .; J gene: TRBJ2-5; CDR3 protein: CASASSGSETQYF; CDR3 DNA: TGTGCCAGCGCATCTAGCGGGAGCGAGACCCAGTACTTC
V gene: TRBV24-1; D gene: TRBD1; clone size: .; J gene: TRBJ1-5; CDR3 protein: CATSDAKRVQGLPQHF; CDR3 DNA: TGTGCCACCAGTGACGCCAAGAGAGTACAGGGGCTGCCCCAGCATTTT
V gene: TRBV9; D gene: TRBD2; clone size: .; J gene: TRBJ2-3; CDR3 protein: CASSVFSGTSGDTQYF; CDR3 DNA: TGTGCCAGCAGCGTATTCAGCGGGACCTCGGGAGATACGCAGTATTTT
V gene: TRBV18; D gene: .; clone size: .; J gene: TRBJ2-1; CDR3 protein: CASSPARGINEQFF; CDR3 DNA: TGTGCCAGCTCACCGGCTAGGGGGATAAATGAGCAGTTCTTC
V gene: TRBV5-4; D gene: TRBD2; clone size: .; J gene: TRBJ2-5; CDR3 protein: CASSFTSVGKTQYF; CDR3 DNA: TGTGCCAGCAGCTTTACTAGCGTAGGGAAGACCCAGTACTTC
V gene: TRBV14; D gene: TRBD1; clone size: .; J gene: TRBJ2-7; CDR3 protein: CASSPDRASYEQYF; CDR3 DNA: TGTGCCAGCAGCCCAGACAGGGCCTCCTACGAGCAGTACTTC
V gene: TRBV16; D gene: TRBD1; clone size: .; J gene: TRBJ2-5; CDR3 protein: CASSQPGQGDWTQYF; CDR3 DNA: TGTGCCAGCAGCCAGCCGGGACAGGGGGATTGGACCCAGTACTTC
V gene: TRBV28; D gene: .; clone size: .; J gene: TRBJ1-3; CDR3 protein: CASSPRGNTIYF; CDR3 DNA: TGTGCCAGCAGTCCACGGGGAAACACCATATATTTT
V gene: TRBV28; D gene: .; clone size: .; J gene: TRBJ1-1; CDR3 protein: CASSFRGQTEAFF; CDR3 DNA: TGTGCCAGCAGTTTCAGGGGACAAACTGAAGCTTTCTTT
V gene: TRBV7-9; D gene: .; clone size: .; J gene: TRBJ1-2; CDR3 protein: CASSLSRADRYGYTF; CDR3 DNA: TGTGCCAGCAGCTTAAGTAGAGCGGACCGCTATGGCTACACCTTC
V gene: TRBV5-1; D gene: .; clone size: .; J gene: TRBJ2-1; CDR3 protein: CASSLVPTQPYNEQFF; CDR3 DNA: TGCGCCAGCAGCTTGGTTCCGACTCAACCCTACAATGAGCAGTTCTTC
V gene: TRBV1; D gene: .; clone size: .; J gene: TRBJ2-7; CDR3 protein: CTSSQGRARYYSGRKKDEQYF; CDR3 DNA: TGCACCAGCAGCCAAGGAAGGGCAAGGTATTATAGCGGGAGGAAGAAGGACGAGCAGTACTTC
V gene: TRBV6-5; D gene: TRBD1; clone size: .; J gene: TRBJ2-7; CDR3 protein: CASRGTGYTYEQYF; CDR3 DNA: TGTGCCAGCAGGGGGACAGGGTATACCTACGAGCAGTACTTC
V gene: TRBV29-1; D gene: .; clone size: .; J gene: TRBJ1-1; CDR3 protein: CSVTQQEYTEAFF; CDR3 DNA: TGCAGCGTGACCCAACAGGAGTACACTGAAGCTTTCTTT
V gene: TRBV5-5; D gene: .; clone size: .; J gene: TRBJ1-2; CDR3 protein: CASSLGGIGYGYTF; CDR3 DNA: TGTGCCAGCAGCTTGGGAGGGATCGGATATGGCTACACCTTC
V gene: TRBV29-1; D gene: TRBD1; clone size: .; J gene: TRBJ1-5; CDR3 protein: CSANTGVNQPQHF; CDR3 DNA: TGCAGCGCAAACACAGGGGTTAATCAGCCCCAGCATTTT
V gene: TRBV5-6; D gene: .; clone size: .; J gene: TRBJ1-4; CDR3 protein: CASSADNPEKLFF; CDR3 DNA: TGTGCCAGCAGCGCGGACAACCCTGAAAAACTGTTTTTT
V gene: TRBV2; D gene: .; clone size: .; J gene: TRBJ1-2; CDR3 protein: CASSAQTESYGYTF; CDR3 DNA: TGTGCCAGCAGTGCGCAGACAGAGAGCTATGGCTACACCTTC
V gene: TRBV5-1; D gene: .; clone size: .; J gene: TRBJ1-1; CDR3 protein: CASSLGAGRAEAFF; CDR3 DNA: TGCGCCAGCAGCTTGGGCGCAGGGAGGGCTGAAGCTTTCTTT
V gene: TRBV28; D gene: TRBD1; clone size: .; J gene: TRBJ1-5; CDR3 protein: CASTYSGGFGQPQHF; CDR3 DNA: TGTGCCAGCACCTACTCAGGGGGGTTTGGTCAGCCCCAGCATTTT
V gene: TRBV19; D gene: .; clone size: .; J gene: TRBJ2-1; CDR3 protein: CASSMYPSRKFF; CDR3 DNA: TGTGCCAGTAGTATGTATCCTAGTCGTAAGTTCTTC
V gene: TRBV27; D gene: .; clone size: .; J gene: TRBJ1-4; CDR3 protein: CASSRTGFTNEKLFF; CDR3 DNA: TGTGCCAGCAGTAGAACAGGGTTCACTAATGAAAAACTGTTTTTT